This T cell receptor (beta chain) comes out of a study of CD8+CD57+ T cells in acquired aplastic anemia. Background on the study: The study obtained an average of approximately 2.9 ug of DNA from sorted CD4+ and CD8+ cells.

Study-level findings and limits: Significance was not reached for CD8+ Simpson's diversity between patients and controls. Overlapping CD8+ CDR3 repertoires of patients and controls contained around 31 shared sequences.

The CDR3 length is 11 residues. Germline CDR1 reads SEHNR; CDR2 reads FQNEAQ (reference sequence). V was pared by 5 bases and J by 10 bases, with 9 bases between. In patients chosen for sequencing, flow cytometry had shown CD8+CD57+ cell expansion. The template for TCR beta VDJ and CDR3 sequence profiling was genomic DNA. TCRdb fed the reads into MiXCR, producing one record per CDR3 protein. The repertoire holds 220,000 or so distinct CDR3 sequences, with approximately 65% as singletons. About this clonotype itself: What it binds is unknown.

This receptor was identified in a human donor with aplastic anemia. V is TRBV7-9 and J is TRBJ2-1, with a possible D match to TRBD2 (5 bases). The sequencing input was sorted CD4+, CD8+, or CD8+CD57+ T cells (not recorded which) from PBMCs. The CDR3 region is CASSTDYEQFF. The CDR3 DNA reads TGTGCCAGCAGCACCGACTACGAGCAGTTCTTC.